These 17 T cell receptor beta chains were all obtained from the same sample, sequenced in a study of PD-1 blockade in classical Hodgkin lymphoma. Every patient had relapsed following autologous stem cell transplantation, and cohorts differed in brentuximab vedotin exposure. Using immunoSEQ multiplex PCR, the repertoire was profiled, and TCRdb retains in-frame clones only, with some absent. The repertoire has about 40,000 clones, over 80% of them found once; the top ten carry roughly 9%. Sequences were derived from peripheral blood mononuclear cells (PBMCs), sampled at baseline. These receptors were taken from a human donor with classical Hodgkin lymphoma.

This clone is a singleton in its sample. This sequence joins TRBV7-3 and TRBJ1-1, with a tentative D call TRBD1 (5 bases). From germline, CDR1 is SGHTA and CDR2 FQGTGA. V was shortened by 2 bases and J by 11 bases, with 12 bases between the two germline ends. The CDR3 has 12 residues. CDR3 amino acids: CASSLGRGHAFF. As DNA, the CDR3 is TGTGCCAGCAGCTTAGGAAGGGGCCATGCTTTCTTT.

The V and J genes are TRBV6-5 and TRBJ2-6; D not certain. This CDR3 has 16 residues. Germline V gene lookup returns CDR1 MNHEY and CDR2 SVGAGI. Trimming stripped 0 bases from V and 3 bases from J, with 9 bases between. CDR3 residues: CASSYSGFGGANVLTF. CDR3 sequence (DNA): TGTGCCAGCAGTTACTCGGGCTTCGGTGGGGCCAACGTCCTGACTTTC.

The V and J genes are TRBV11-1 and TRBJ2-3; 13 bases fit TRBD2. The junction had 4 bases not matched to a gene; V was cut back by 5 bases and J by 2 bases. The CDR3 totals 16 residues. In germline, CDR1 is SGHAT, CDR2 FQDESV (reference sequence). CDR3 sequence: CASSQTSGGLTDTQYF. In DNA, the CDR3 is TGTGCCAGCAGCCAGACTAGCGGGGGGCTCACAGATACGCAGTATTTT.

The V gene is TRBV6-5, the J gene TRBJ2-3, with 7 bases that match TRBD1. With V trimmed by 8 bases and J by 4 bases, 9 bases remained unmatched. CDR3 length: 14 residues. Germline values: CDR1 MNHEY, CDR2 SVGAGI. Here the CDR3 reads CASHRGRIPDTQYF. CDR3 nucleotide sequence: TGTGCCAGCCACAGGGGCCGAATACCAGATACGCAGTATTTT.

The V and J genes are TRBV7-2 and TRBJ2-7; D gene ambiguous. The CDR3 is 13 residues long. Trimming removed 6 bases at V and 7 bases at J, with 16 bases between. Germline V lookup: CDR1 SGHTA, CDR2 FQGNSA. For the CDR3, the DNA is TGTGCCAGCAGAATTTCCGGCGCCCGGGAGCAGTACTTC. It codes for CASRISGAREQYF.

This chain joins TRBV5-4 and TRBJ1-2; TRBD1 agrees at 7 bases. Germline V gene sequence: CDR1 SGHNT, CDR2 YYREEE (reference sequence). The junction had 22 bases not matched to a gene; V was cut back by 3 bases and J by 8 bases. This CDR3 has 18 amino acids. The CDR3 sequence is CASSWGQSPTLSLGGYTF. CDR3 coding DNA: TGTGCCAGCAGCTGGGGACAGTCTCCCACTTTAAGTTTGGGAGGCTACACCTTC.

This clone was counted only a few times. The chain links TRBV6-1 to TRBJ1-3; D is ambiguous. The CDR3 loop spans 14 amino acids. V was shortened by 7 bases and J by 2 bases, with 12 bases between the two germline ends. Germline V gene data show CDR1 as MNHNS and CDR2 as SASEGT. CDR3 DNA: TGTGCCAGCATGAGTCGGGGTACTGGAAACACCATATATTTT. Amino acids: CASMSRGTGNTIYF.

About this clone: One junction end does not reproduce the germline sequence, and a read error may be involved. CDR3 sequence reads: CAGSPTLAGVYYNEQFF. The CDR3, as DNA: TGTGCCGGCAGCCCCACCCTAGCGGGAGTTTACTACAATGAGCAGTTCTTC. The chain combines TRBV11-2 with TRBJ2-1; 10 positions agree with TRBD2. Germline values: CDR1 SGHAT, CDR2 FQNNGV. This CDR3 has 17 amino acids.

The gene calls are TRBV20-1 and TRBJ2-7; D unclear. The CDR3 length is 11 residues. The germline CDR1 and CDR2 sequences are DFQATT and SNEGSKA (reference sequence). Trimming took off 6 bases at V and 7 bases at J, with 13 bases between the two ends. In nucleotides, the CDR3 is TGCAGTGCCAACCCCATACGGGAGCAGTACTTC. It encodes CSANPIREQYF.

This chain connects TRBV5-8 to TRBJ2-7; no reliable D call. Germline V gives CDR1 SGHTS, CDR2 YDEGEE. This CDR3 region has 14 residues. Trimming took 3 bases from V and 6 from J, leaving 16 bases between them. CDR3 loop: CASSWGSLTFEQYF. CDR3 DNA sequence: TGTGCCAGCAGCTGGGGTAGTCTTACTTTCGAGCAGTACTTC.

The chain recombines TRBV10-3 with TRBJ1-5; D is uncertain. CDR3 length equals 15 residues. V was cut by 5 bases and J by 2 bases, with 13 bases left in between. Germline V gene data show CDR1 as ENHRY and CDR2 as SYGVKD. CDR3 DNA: TGTGCCATCAGTCGGTCGGCGAATGGCAATCAGCCCCAGCATTTT. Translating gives CAISRSANGNQPQHF.

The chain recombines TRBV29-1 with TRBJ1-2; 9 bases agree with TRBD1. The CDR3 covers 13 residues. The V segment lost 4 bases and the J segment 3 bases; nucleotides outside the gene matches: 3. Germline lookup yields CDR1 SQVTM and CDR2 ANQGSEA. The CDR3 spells CSVGDRADYGYTF. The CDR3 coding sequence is TGCAGCGTTGGGGACAGGGCGGACTATGGCTACACCTTC. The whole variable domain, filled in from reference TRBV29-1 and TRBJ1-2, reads SAVISQKPSRDICQRGTSLTIQCQVDSQVTMMFWYRQQPGQSLTLIATANQGSEATYESGFVIDKFPISRPNLTFSTLTVSNMSPEDSSIYLCSVGDRADYGYTFGSGTRLTVV.

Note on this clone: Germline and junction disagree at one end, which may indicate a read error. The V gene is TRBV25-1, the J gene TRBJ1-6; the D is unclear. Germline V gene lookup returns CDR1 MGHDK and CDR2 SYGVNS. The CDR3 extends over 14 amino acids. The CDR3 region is CARSEPGYNSPLHF. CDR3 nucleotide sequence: TGTGCCCGCAGTGAGCCCGGCTATAATTCACCCCTCCACTTT.

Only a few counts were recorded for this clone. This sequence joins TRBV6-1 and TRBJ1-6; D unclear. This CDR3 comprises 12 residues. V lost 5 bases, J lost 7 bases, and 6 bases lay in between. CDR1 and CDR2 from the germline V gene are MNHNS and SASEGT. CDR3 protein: CASSRRNSPLHF. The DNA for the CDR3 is TGTGCCAGCAGTCGACGGAATTCACCCCTCCACTTT.

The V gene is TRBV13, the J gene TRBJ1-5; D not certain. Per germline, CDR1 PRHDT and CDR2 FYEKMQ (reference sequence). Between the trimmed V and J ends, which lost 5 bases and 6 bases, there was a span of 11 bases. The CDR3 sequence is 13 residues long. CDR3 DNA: TGTGCCAGCAGCCCGAGGCAGTCTCAGCCCCAGCATTTT. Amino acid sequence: CASSPRQSQPQHF.

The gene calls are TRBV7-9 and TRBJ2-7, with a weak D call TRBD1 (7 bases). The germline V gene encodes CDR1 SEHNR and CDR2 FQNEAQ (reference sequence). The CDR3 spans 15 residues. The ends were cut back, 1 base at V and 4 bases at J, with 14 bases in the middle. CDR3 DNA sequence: TGTGCCAGCAGCTTAGGCCAGGGGGGTTTGTACGAGCAGTACTTC. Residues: CASSLGQGGLYEQYF.

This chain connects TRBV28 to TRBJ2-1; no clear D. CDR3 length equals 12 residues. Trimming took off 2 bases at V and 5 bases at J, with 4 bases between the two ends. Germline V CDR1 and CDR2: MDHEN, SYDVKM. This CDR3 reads CASSLSDNEQFF. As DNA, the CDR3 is TGTGCCAGCAGTTTAAGTGACAATGAGCAGTTCTTC.